This T cell receptor beta chain was recorded in a study of control samples from healthy donors and cancer patients (dated by TCRdb to the early 2020s). Libraries came from the immunoSEQ multiplex PCR assay. Here the immuneACCESS table is served through TCRdb, limited to in-frame sequences with V and J called. Missing clones are a known gap in these copies; in checked studies unresolved V genes cover under half, and the rest lacks a known reason. Counted in this sample were under 75,000 clones; over 75% of them appeared once. The ten largest account for 1.2% of the sample. For this clone: This clone's antigen is unknown. No base-level quality is on record; no much larger clone is a single base apart.

The CDR3 starts with the cysteine, ends with the phenylalanine, and has 14 residues. Here the CDR3 DNA is all that survives: 42 bases in frame from base 1. CDR1 and CDR2 (SGHNT, YENEEA) derive from the germline V gene. Trimming at the junction amounts to 1 base on V and 9 bases on J, and the germline ends lie 13 bases apart. The clonotype originates from a woman in her 50s with colorectal cancer. The chain uses TRBV11-3 and TRBJ2-1, with the D gene too uncertain to name. Source material: PBMCs. The CDR3 reads as follows: CASSLAPGTVEQFF. The DNA sequence is given as TGTGCCAGCAGCTTAGCTCCCGGAACGGTTGAGCAGTTCTTC.